The 15 T cell receptor beta chains below were found in one sample sequenced in a study of CD8+ T cells in alopecia areata. cDNA serving as the sequencing template came from extracted, reverse transcribed RNA. Profiled with immunoSEQ multiplex PCR; TCRdb holds only in-frame clones, not every one. Of some 150,000 clones in the sample, under 60% were seen once. The source material was CD8+ T cells sorted from blood, sampled at week 0. These receptors all come from a human donor with alopecia areata.

This clone has more than one count but fewer than ten. The chain uses TRBV11-2 and TRBJ1-1; D remains ambiguous. V was clipped by 1 base and J by 0 bases, with 9 bases between them. Germline CDR1 reads SGHAT; CDR2 reads FQNNGV. The CDR3 sequence is 15 residues long. CDR3 in DNA: TGTGCCAGCAGCTTAGTCTCAACGCTGAACACTGAAGCTTTCTTT. Amino acid sequence: CASSLVSTLNTEAFF.

This clone was observed a handful of times. The V gene is TRBV19, the J gene TRBJ2-1; 9 bases agree with TRBD1. CDR3 length equals 13 residues. The V segment lost 9 bases and the J segment 4 bases; nucleotides outside the gene matches: 4. Looked up from germline, CDR1 is LNHDA and CDR2 is SQIVND (reference sequence). The CDR3 region is CASGTGRYNEQFF. The CDR3 coding sequence is TGTGCCAGCGGGACAGGGCGATACAATGAGCAGTTCTTC. Full variable domain (outside the CDR3, taken from reference TRBV19 and TRBJ2-1): DGGITQSPKYLFRKEGQNVTLSCEQNLNHDAMYWYRQDPGQGLRLIYYSQIVNDFQKGDIAEGYSVSREKKESFPLTVTSAQKNPTAFYLCASGTGRYNEQFFGPGTRLTVL.

The CDR3 sequence: CASGREVGSYEQYF. Here the CDR3 DNA reads TGCGCCAGCGGACGCGAAGTGGGGTCCTACGAGCAGTACTTC. The V and J genes are TRBV23-1 and TRBJ2-7; D gene ambiguous. TRBV23-1 is identified as an open reading frame with a role that is uncertain. Trimming removed 8 bases from V and 1 base from J, with 15 bases in between. The CDR3 has 14 amino acids.

The J gene is TRBJ1-6, the V gene TRBV27; 7 nucleotides agree with TRBD1. Germline V gives CDR1 MNHEY, CDR2 SMNVEV (reference sequence). The V segment lost 7 bases and the J segment 11 bases; nucleotides outside the gene matches: 8. The CDR3 has 13 residues. The CDR3 reads CASTLTGAAPLHF. The CDR3 DNA reads as TGTGCCAGCACCCTTACAGGGGCAGCACCCCTCCACTTT.

The chain is built from TRBV10-3 and TRBJ2-3; 12 nucleotides align to TRBD2. Trimming took 6 bases from V and 0 from J; bases not matched to a gene: 1. The CDR3 is 15 residues long. CDR1 is ENHRY and CDR2 is SYGVKD in the germline V gene. The CDR3 coding sequence is TGTGCCATCAGCGGACTAGCGGGGAGCACAGATACGCAGTATTTT. Amino acid sequence: CAISGLAGSTDTQYF.

This chain connects TRBV30 to TRBJ2-7; no firm D call. Germline CDR1 reads GTSNPN; CDR2 reads SVGIG (reference sequence). V was pared by 0 bases and J by 6 bases, with 6 bases between. The CDR3 runs 11 residues. The CDR3 here is CAWSVSVEQYF. The CDR3 nucleotides read TGTGCCTGGAGTGTTTCTGTCGAGCAGTACTTC.

The V and J genes are TRBV7-2 and TRBJ2-5, with D maybe TRBD2 (6 bases). The V gene lost 4 bases and the J gene lost 5 bases, with 17 bases spanning the gap. This CDR3 has 15 residues. CDR1 and CDR2 from the germline V gene are SGHTA and FQGNSA. The CDR3 region is CASSWGSGGEETQYF. The CDR3 bases are TGTGCCAGCAGCTGGGGGTCTGGCGGGGAGGAGACCCAGTACTTC.

V is TRBV12-5 and J is TRBJ2-1; D call uncertain. Germline CDR1 reads LGHNT; CDR2 reads FRNRAP. V lost 7 bases, J lost 5 bases, and 12 bases lay in between. CDR3 length equals 13 residues. This CDR3 reads CASDPDQNNEQFF. The CDR3 nucleotides read TGTGCTAGTGACCCCGACCAGAACAATGAGCAGTTCTTC.

CDR3 protein: CSAETAYGYTF. The CDR3 coding sequence is TGCAGCGCCGAGACAGCCTATGGCTACACCTTC. The rearrangement uses TRBV29-1 and TRBJ1-2, with D perhaps TRBD1 (5 bases). Trimming took off 7 bases at V and 4 bases at J, with 10 bases between the two ends. The V gene's germline CDR1 is SQVTM and CDR2 ANQGSEA. The CDR3 is 11 residues long.

The chain employs TRBV4-1 and TRBJ1-2; unclear D gene. The V end was cut by 4 bases, the J end by 2 bases, with 11 bases between. The CDR3 totals 14 residues. Germline V lookup: CDR1 MGHRA, CDR2 YSYEKL. DNA for the CDR3: TGCGCCAGCAGCCCCCGGGCAGAAAACTATGGCTACACCTTC. This sequence encodes CASSPRAENYGYTF.

J is TRBJ1-2 and V is TRBV9, with 10 bases aligning to TRBD1. Germline V CDR1 and CDR2: SGDLS, YYNGEE. Trimming removed 3 bases from V and 4 bases from J; junction bases left unmatched: 12. This CDR3 has 17 residues. The CDR3 region is CASSEGTGARLGYGYTF. The CDR3 coding sequence is TGTGCCAGCAGCGAGGGGACAGGGGCCCGTTTGGGCTATGGCTACACCTTC.

This clone occurred many times. The J gene is TRBJ2-7, the V gene TRBV15; 13 bases fit TRBD2. This CDR3 is built from 17 residues. V was clipped by 3 bases and J by 3 bases; unmatched bases: 8. CDR1 LNHNV and CDR2 YYDKDF come from the germline V gene (reference sequence). CDR3 in amino acids: CATSRLTTSGGIYEQYF. The CDR3, as DNA: TGTGCCACCAGCAGGCTAACGACTAGCGGGGGGATCTACGAGCAGTACTTC.

This clone has just one count. CDR3 residues: CASSSHDRSWWEQYF. DNA of the CDR3: TGTGCCAGCAGCTCTCACGACAGGAGCTGGTGGGAGCAGTACTTC. V usage is TRBV9 and J usage is TRBJ2-7, with D perhaps matching TRBD1 (6 bases). This CDR3 has 15 amino acids. Germline V gene lookup returns CDR1 SGDLS and CDR2 YYNGEE. V was clipped by 4 bases and J by 7 bases, with 21 bases between them.

V is TRBV29-1 and J is TRBJ2-5, with D hard to call. This CDR3 has 10 residues. Trimming stripped 4 bases from V and 5 bases from J, with 5 bases between. From germline, CDR1 is SQVTM and CDR2 ANQGSEA. The CDR3 protein is CSVVIETQYF. The CDR3 coding sequence is TGCAGCGTTGTTATCGAGACCCAGTACTTC.

A remark on this clone: Other nucleotide sequences in the sample specify the same CDR3. J is TRBJ2-7 and V is TRBV30; TRBD1 aligns across 10 bases. J gave up 2 bases and V 0 bases, and 1 base lay outside the gene matches. This CDR3 is built from 14 residues. The germline V gene has CDR1 GTSNPN and CDR2 SVGIG (reference sequence). The CDR3 protein is CAWSVGQGTYEQYF. The DNA for the CDR3 is TGTGCCTGGAGTGTGGGACAGGGGACCTACGAGCAGTACTTC.